This TCR beta chain was retrieved from a study of cytomegalovirus exposure and HLA in healthy donors. This clone was counted a few times. Its antigen is not identified. Germline V gene data show CDR1 as LNHDA and CDR2 as SQIVND (reference sequence). The CDR3 has 16 residues. J was trimmed by 7 bases and V by 4 bases; bases with no gene match: 12. PCR used 60 Vbeta primers and 13 Jbeta primers. The data were produced by immunoSEQ multiplex PCR, yet TCRdb's version contains in-frame clones alone and is incomplete. This sample has about 150,000 clones; roughly 62% occur once, and the top ten carry roughly 4%. Study outcomes and limitations: Links to common viral pathogens appeared, in a later analysis, for several of the most significant clusters.

The chain combines TRBV19 with TRBJ2-2, with TRBD1 matching 7 bases. The source material was PBMCs. The clonotype comes from a man in his fifties or sixties in good health and CMV-seronegative. CDR3 amino acids: CASSSRTGRRGGELFF. CDR3 bases: TGTGCCAGTAGTAGCAGGACAGGCCGACGGGGCGGGGAGCTGTTTTTT.